These 31 T cell receptor beta chains came from one sample sequenced in a study of shared clonotypes between healthy human individuals. TCRdb's copy holds only in-frame clones and misses some; the assay was immunoSEQ multiplex PCR. The sample shows more than 1 million clones, about 80% of them seen only once. Input material: memory CD4+ T cells from PBMCs. The subset: CD45RA-negative fraction. The receptors here all came from a man between 18 and 35 years old in good health. Some clones in this sample may be carry-over from other donors' samples.

This clone turned up a few times. The chain is built from TRBV28 and TRBJ2-4, with 9 bases fitting TRBD2. The CDR3 consists of 16 residues. Germline-derived CDR1 and CDR2 are MDHEN and SYDVKM. V dropped 5 bases and J dropped 2; count of bases not matched to a gene: 7. In DNA form, the CDR3 reads TGTGCCAGCAGTCTACTCTCTAGCGGGACCAAAAACATTCAGTACTTC. Its protein is CASSLLSSGTKNIQYF.

This chain connects TRBV6-6 to TRBJ2-6; tentatively, D is TRBD2 (5 bases). The V gene's germline CDR1 is MNHNY and CDR2 SVGAGI (reference sequence). The CDR3 covers 14 residues. V lost 8 bases and J 0 bases, leaving 8 bases between the germline ends. CDR3 protein: CASGRDSGANVLTF. The CDR3, as DNA: TGTGCCAGCGGACGGGACTCTGGGGCCAACGTCCTGACTTTC.

This chain joins TRBV14 and TRBJ2-4, with 12 bases fitting TRBD2. CDR1 SGHDN and CDR2 FVKESK come from the germline V gene. V lost 3 bases, J lost 1 base, and 10 bases stayed unmatched. The CDR3 length is 19 residues. The CDR3 DNA reads as TGTGCCAGCAGCCAGGGGACTAGCGGGTCCAAAGGGGCCAAAAACATTCAGTACTTC. Translated, it gives CASSQGTSGSKGAKNIQYF.

Details on this clone: Other DNA variants within this sample encode the same CDR3. V gene TRBV18 combines with J gene TRBJ2-7, with 12 positions matching TRBD1. CDR3 size: 15 residues. Germline lookup yields CDR1 KGHSH and CDR2 LQKENI. The junction had 4 bases not matched to a gene; V was cut back by 3 bases and J by 4 bases. The CDR3 sequence is CASSPPGQGAYEQYF. The CDR3 DNA reads TGTGCCAGCTCACCCCCGGGACAGGGGGCGTACGAGCAGTACTTC.

This clone has at least ten counts. This rearrangement joins TRBV11-2 to TRBJ2-7; the D gene could be TRBD1 or TRBD2 (5 bases each). The CDR3 contains 16 residues. V shed 0 bases and J shed 4 bases, with 16 bases lying between them. Germline CDR1 reads SGHAT; CDR2 reads FQNNGV. CDR3 sequence (DNA): TGTGCCAGCAGCTTAGAGGGCAGAGTGGGACCTTACGAGCAGTACTTC. Protein sequence: CASSLEGRVGPYEQYF.

The rearrangement links TRBV7-2 to TRBJ2-1; D assignment may be TRBD1 or TRBD2 (5 bases each). CDR1 is SGHTA, CDR2 FQGNSA, per germline. V was shortened by 0 bases and J by 0 bases, with 9 bases between the two germline ends. The length of the CDR3 is 16 residues. In DNA form, the CDR3 reads TGTGCCAGCAGCTTAGCGAGGGGTAGCTCCTACAATGAGCAGTTCTTC. Its translation is CASSLARGSSYNEQFF. Using reference TRBV7-2 and TRBJ2-1 for the parts outside the CDR3, the full variable domain is GAGVSQSPSNKVTEKGKDVELRCDPISGHTALYWYRQSLGQGLEFLIYFQGNSAPDKSGLPSDRFSAERTGGSVSTLTIQRTQQEDSAVYLCASSLARGSSYNEQFFGPGTRLTVL.

In this sample, this clone turned up a few times. The chain joins TRBV6-5 to TRBJ1-5; no clear D. The length of the CDR3 is 12 residues. V lost 4 bases and J lost 4, with 5 bases in between. Germline V gene lookup returns CDR1 MNHEY and CDR2 SVGAGI. Here the CDR3 reads CASSSHNQPQHF. The CDR3 bases are TGTGCCAGCAGTTCCCATAATCAGCCCCAGCATTTT.

The chain recombines TRBV5-1 with TRBJ2-1; 10 nucleotides line up with TRBD2. V gave up 5 bases and J gave up 0 bases; unmatched junction bases: 5. This CDR3 has 16 residues. The germline V gene has CDR1 SGHRS and CDR2 YFSETQ. The CDR3 coding sequence is TGCGCCAGCAGTAGGCTAGCGGGAGACTCCTACAATGAGCAGTTCTTC. It encodes CASSRLAGDSYNEQFF.

This clone appeared once. This chain links TRBV11-2 with TRBJ2-7; 8 bases line up with TRBD2. Germline V gene lookup returns CDR1 SGHAT and CDR2 FQNNGV. V lost 1 base, J lost 5 bases, and 13 bases stayed unmatched. The length of the CDR3 is 17 residues. CDR3 sequence (DNA): TGTGCCAGCAGCTTAGTGATGTACTCGGGGGGGGTCAACGAGCAGTACTTC. Its translation: CASSLVMYSGGVNEQYF. The variable domain in full, with the rest retrieved from reference TRBV11-2 and TRBJ2-7, is EAGVAQSPRYKIIEKRQSVAFWCNPISGHATLYWYQQILGQGPKLLIQFQNNGVVDDSQLPKDRFSAERLKGVDSTLKIQPAKLEDSAVYLCASSLVMYSGGVNEQYFGPGTRLTVT.

This rearrangement joins TRBV6-6 to TRBJ1-2; the D is unclear. The CDR3 totals 14 residues. Between the trimmed V and J ends, which lost 0 bases and 4 bases, there was a span of 9 bases. The V gene's germline CDR1 is MNHNY and CDR2 SVGAGI (reference sequence). As DNA, the CDR3 is TGTGCCAGCAGTTACTCGCAAGGCCTCTATGGCTACACCTTC. The encoded protein is CASSYSQGLYGYTF.

This sequence joins TRBV4-2 and TRBJ2-2, with TRBD2 matching 13 bases. Germline CDR1 LGHNA, CDR2 YNFKEQ. This CDR3 is built from 17 residues. J gave up 7 bases and V 0 bases, and 5 bases lay outside the gene matches. CDR3 residues: CASSQDPLAGGDGELFF. The CDR3, as DNA: TGTGCCAGCAGCCAAGATCCACTAGCGGGAGGGGACGGGGAGCTGTTTTTT.

This chain links TRBV30 with TRBJ2-7; either TRBD1 or TRBD2 may fit D (5 bases each). The CDR3 extends over 13 amino acids. With 0 bases removed from V and 9 bases from J, the gap between germline ends came to 15 bases. CDR1 and CDR2 from the germline V gene are GTSNPN and SVGIG (reference sequence). CDR3 residues: CAWSVTPGQGQYF. CDR3 DNA sequence: TGTGCCTGGAGTGTAACGCCGGGGCAGGGGCAGTACTTC.

The rearrangement uses TRBV5-1 and TRBJ2-1, with 9 bases lining up with TRBD2. Trimming at V came to 4 bases and at J to 7 bases, leaving 15 bases not matched to a gene. Looked up from germline, CDR1 is SGHRS and CDR2 is YFSETQ. The CDR3 is made up of 17 amino acids. CDR3: CASSGTSGPSSWNEQFF. CDR3 DNA sequence: TGCGCCAGCAGCGGAACTAGCGGGCCTTCCTCTTGGAATGAGCAGTTCTTC.

The J gene is TRBJ2-1, the V gene TRBV29-1; 7 bases agree with TRBD2. Looked up from germline, CDR1 is SQVTM and CDR2 is ANQGSEA. The CDR3 spans 13 residues. The ends lost 6 bases at V and 3 bases at J; junction bases unmatched: 5. DNA for the CDR3: TGCAGCGTGGCTAGCGGACTCTACAATGAGCAGTTCTTC. Translating gives CSVASGLYNEQFF.

This clone was seen once. The rearrangement uses TRBV7-9 and TRBJ2-7; 12 bases align to TRBD2. Looked up from germline, CDR1 is SEHNR and CDR2 is FQNEAQ (reference sequence). The CDR3 is 17 residues long. V lost 1 base and J lost 3; bases outside the gene matches: 7. The CDR3: CASSLGLAGGYYYEQYF. In DNA, the CDR3 is TGTGCCAGCAGCTTAGGCCTAGCGGGAGGGTATTACTACGAGCAGTACTTC. Complete variable domain (other parts from reference TRBV7-9 and TRBJ2-7): DTGVSQNPRHKITKRGQNVTFRCDPISEHNRLYWYRQTLGQGPEFLTYFQNEAQLEKSRLLSDRFSAERPKGSFSTLEIQRTEQGDSAMYLCASSLGLAGGYYYEQYFGPGTRLTVT.

The chain joins TRBV5-1 to TRBJ2-7; D gene unclear. This CDR3 has 13 amino acids. Germline-derived CDR1 and CDR2 are SGHRS and YFSETQ. The V end lost 0 bases, the J end lost 4 bases, and 8 bases lay between the germline ends. CDR3 region: CASSLVMGYEQYF. The CDR3 DNA reads as TGCGCCAGCAGCTTGGTAATGGGGTACGAGCAGTACTTC.

The V gene is TRBV4-1, the J gene TRBJ2-3; D unclear. This CDR3 is built from 13 residues. The ends were cut back, 2 bases at V and 2 bases at J, with 5 bases in the middle. Germline loops: CDR1 MGHRA, CDR2 YSYEKL. As DNA, the CDR3 is TGCGCCAGCAGCCAACCGTCCACAGATACGCAGTATTTT. Protein: CASSQPSTDTQYF.

The chain recombines TRBV11-2 with TRBJ2-7; D is perhaps TRBD2 (5 bases). This CDR3 spans 15 amino acids. Germline loops: CDR1 SGHAT, CDR2 FQNNGV. Trimming stripped 5 bases from V and 4 bases from J, with 18 bases between. The CDR3 spells CASSPAQAVSYEQYF. The CDR3 region has the DNA TGTGCCAGCAGCCCAGCCCAAGCGGTTTCATACGAGCAGTACTTC.

The chain joins TRBV11-1 to TRBJ2-1; TRBD2 agrees at 7 bases. Germline V gene sequence: CDR1 SGHAT, CDR2 FQDESV (reference sequence). V was clipped by 2 bases and J by 7 bases; unmatched bases: 8. The CDR3 extends over 15 amino acids. The CDR3 DNA follows: TGTGCCAGCAGCTTACCCGGACTAGGGGAAAATGAGCAGTTCTTC. This codes for CASSLPGLGENEQFF.

V and J are TRBV7-8 and TRBJ2-1; the D call may be TRBD1 or TRBD2 (6 bases each). The CDR3 is 16 amino acids. Trimming cost V 1 base and J 2 bases, with 12 bases left between them. Germline V gives CDR1 SGHVS, CDR2 FQNEAQ. CDR3 loop: CASSLVGGGTYNEQFF. The CDR3 DNA is TGTGCCAGCAGCTTAGTGGGGGGCGGAACCTACAATGAGCAGTTCTTC.

This chain uses TRBV4-1 with TRBJ1-2; D ambiguous. This CDR3 has 17 residues. Trimming removed 2 bases from V and 5 bases from J, with 21 bases in between. The germline V gene has CDR1 MGHRA and CDR2 YSYEKL. CDR3: CASSQPGSERTGYGYTF. Here the CDR3 DNA reads TGCGCCAGCAGCCAACCCGGAAGCGAGCGCACGGGGTATGGCTACACCTTC.

This chain connects TRBV2 to TRBJ2-3, with a possible D match to TRBD2 (5 bases). The germline V gene encodes CDR1 SNHLY and CDR2 FYNNEI. The V gene lost 9 bases and the J gene lost 3 bases, with 10 bases spanning the gap. This CDR3 comprises 12 residues. The CDR3 nucleotides are TGTGCCAGTGGGAGTTCGACAGATACGCAGTATTTT. It translates to CASGSSTDTQYF. Combining the CDR3 with reference TRBV2 and TRBJ2-3 gives the whole variable domain EPEVTQTPSHQVTQMGQEVILRCVPISNHLYFYWYRQILGQKVEFLVSFYNNEISEKSEIFDDQFSVERPDGSNFTLKIRSTKLEDSAMYFCASGSSTDTQYFGPGTRLTVL.

The V gene is TRBV28, the J gene TRBJ1-5; no definite D call. The CDR3 totals 12 residues. In germline, CDR1 is MDHEN, CDR2 SYDVKM. CDR3 nucleotides: TGTGTCACAACAGCGGCCAATCAGCCCCAGCATTTT. It codes for CVTTAANQPQHF.

This clone has only one observation. This chain connects TRBV25-1 to TRBJ2-7; 7 nucleotides line up with TRBD1. This CDR3 region has 13 residues. The germline CDR1 and CDR2 sequences are MGHDK and SYGVNS. Trimming at V came to 6 bases and at J to 1 base, leaving 3 bases not matched to a gene. The CDR3 sequence: CASSRQGSYEQYF. For the CDR3, the DNA is TGTGCCAGCAGCCGACAGGGATCCTACGAGCAGTACTTC.

J is TRBJ2-2 and V is TRBV6-1; 12 nucleotides agree with TRBD1. This CDR3 has 15 residues. V dropped 7 bases and J dropped 5; count of bases not matched to a gene: 5. Germline values: CDR1 MNHNS, CDR2 SASEGT. CDR3 bases: TGTGCCAGCACAGGGACAGGGGGCCGTACCGGGGAGCTGTTTTTT. This sequence encodes CASTGTGGRTGELFF.

This clone has more than one count but fewer than ten. V and J are TRBV18 and TRBJ1-1, with 9 bases identical to TRBD1. This CDR3 spans 16 amino acids. CDR1 is KGHSH, CDR2 LQKENI, per germline. V lost 3 bases, J lost 1 base, and 6 bases stayed unmatched. CDR3 in DNA: TGTGCCAGCTCACCCGCCGCGGGACAGGGGAACACTGAAGCTTTCTTT. This sequence encodes CASSPAAGQGNTEAFF.

The CDR3 is CASSQRQGSDEQYF. The CDR3 region has the DNA TGTGCCAGCAGCCAGAGACAGGGGAGCGACGAGCAGTACTTC. The chain joins TRBV14 to TRBJ2-7; 8 bases agree with TRBD1. The CDR3 consists of 14 residues. Germline-derived CDR1 and CDR2 are SGHDN and FVKESK. V gave up 3 bases and J gave up 5 bases; unmatched junction bases: 6.

V and J are TRBV6-5 and TRBJ1-4, with D possibly being TRBD1 (6 bases). CDR3 size: 15 residues. Deletions cut 4 bases from V and 0 bases from J, with 9 bases between. Germline CDR1 is MNHEY and CDR2 is SVGAGI. The CDR3 nucleotides read TGTGCCAGCAGTTCCGAGGGGGCAACTAATGAAAAACTGTTTTTT. It translates to CASSSEGATNEKLFF.

The J gene is TRBJ1-3, the V gene TRBV6-5; D remains ambiguous. The CDR3 spans 14 residues. From germline, CDR1 is MNHEY and CDR2 SVGAGI. Trimming took 6 bases from V and 0 from J, leaving 9 bases between them. The CDR3 reads CASREFSSGNTIYF. CDR3 coding DNA: TGTGCCAGCAGAGAGTTTAGCTCTGGAAACACCATATATTTT.

The gene calls are TRBV29-1 and TRBJ2-3; TRBD2 aligns across 7 bases. Germline V lookup: CDR1 SQVTM, CDR2 ANQGSEA. This CDR3 region has 12 residues. CDR3 region: CSVAGGTDTQYF. CDR3 nucleotides: TGCAGTGTGGCGGGGGGCACAGATACGCAGTATTTT.

The chain links TRBV7-3 to TRBJ2-3, with D tentatively TRBD1 (6 bases). Trimming removed 4 bases from V and 0 bases from J, with 14 bases in between. The CDR3 totals 16 residues. The V gene's germline CDR1 is SGHTA and CDR2 FQGTGA. The CDR3 sequence: CASSSPQGISTDTQYF. Written as DNA, the CDR3 is TGTGCCAGCAGCTCACCACAGGGTATTAGCACAGATACGCAGTATTTT.